The present entry profiles one T cell receptor beta chain with its context. This CDR3 comprises 12 residues. Germline V gene sequence: CDR1 LNHDA, CDR2 SQIVND (reference sequence). The V and J ends lost 6 bases and 1 base respectively, with 4 bases between them. The sample is drawn from a study of T-cell reconstitution after alpha-beta-depleted transplantation in children. Unique molecular identifiers were incorporated during preparation of the TCRbeta library. One entry per CDR3 protein results from TCRdb running MiXCR on the PCR reads. The repertoire has some 200,000 distinct CDR3 sequences, approximately 9% of them found once; the top ten carry approximately 6.6%.

This TCR was sampled from a human donor who donated a stem cell graft to a child with acute lymphoblastic leukemia. The V call is TRBV19, the J call TRBJ2-1; D call uncertain. The sequences come from PBMCs from the stem cell graft donor, collected from the stem cell graft. Written as DNA, the CDR3 is TGTGCCAGTAGCGAATCCTACAATGAGCAGTTCTTC. This sequence encodes CASSESYNEQFF.